This is a list of T cell receptor beta chains from one sample in a study of blood T cell repertoires in COVID-19. The protocol was immunoSEQ multiplex PCR, while the TCRdb copy is restricted to in-frame clones and leaves out a portion. This sample has about 350,000 clones, with 88% found just once. Sequencing was done on a sample of PBMCs or T cells enriched from blood (not recorded which). These receptors originate from a woman in her 30s who had been exposed to COVID-19. CDR3s include the opening cysteine and the closing phenylalanine or tryptophan. The D gene is left open where the match is weak. Not all rows give a size; the values are once, few, many and, for expanded clones, a class.

D gene	clone size	V gene	J gene	CDR3 protein	CDR3 DNA
-	-	TRBV24-1	TRBJ1-2	CATSDFRANYGYTF	TGTGCCACCAGTGATTTTCGAGCTAACTATGGCTACACCTTC
TRBD2	few	TRBV5-6	TRBJ2-3	CASSFTGGGNTDTQYF	TGTGCCAGCAGCTTTACGGGAGGGGGAAACACAGATACGCAGTATTTT
-	-	TRBV11-3	TRBJ2-2	CASSLGGTGELFF	TGTGCCAGCAGCTTAGGAGGCACCGGGGAGCTGTTTTTT
TRBD1	-	TRBV29-1	TRBJ1-3	CSVGGQGTGNTIYF	TGCAGCGTTGGGGGACAGGGGACTGGAAACACCATATATTTT
TRBD1	few	TRBV5-4	TRBJ1-2	CASSNGQGAYYGYTF	TGTGCCAGCAGCAACGGACAGGGGGCTTACTATGGCTACACCTTC
TRBD2	-	TRBV7-6	TRBJ2-3	CASSLAQGLETDTQYF	TGTGCCAGCAGCTTAGCGCAGGGACTAGAAACGGATACGCAGTATTTT
-	-	TRBV7-7	TRBJ2-5	CASSPDYAETQYF	TGTGCTAGCAGCCCAGACTACGCGGAGACCCAGTACTTC
TRBD2	-	TRBV9	TRBJ2-1	CASSVSGRANEQFF	TGTGCCAGCAGCGTTAGCGGGAGGGCAAATGAGCAGTTCTTC
TRBD1	few	TRBV18	TRBJ2-7	CASSPFSGQGHYEQYF	TGTGCCAGCTCCCCTTTCTCCGGACAGGGGCACTACGAGCAGTACTTC
-	-	TRBV2	TRBJ2-5	CASSEDLARQETQYF	TGTGCCAGCAGTGAAGATCTAGCGAGACAAGAGACCCAGTACTTC
TRBD1	-	TRBV9	TRBJ1-5	CASSASPTGDQPQHF	TGTGCCAGCAGCGCTAGCCCTACAGGGGATCAGCCCCAGCATTTT
-	-	TRBV28	TRBJ2-5	CASAGETQYF	TGTGCCAGCGCGGGAGAGACCCAGTACTTC
-	-	TRBV28	TRBJ2-3	CASSLGGLSADTQYF	TGTGCCAGCAGTTTAGGGGGACTCTCCGCAGATACGCAGTATTTT
TRBD1	once	TRBV5-1	TRBJ1-1	CASSLEPTGQGDTEAFF	TGCGCCAGCAGCTTGGAGCCCACAGGGCAGGGGGACACTGAAGCTTTCTTT
TRBD2	once	TRBV15	TRBJ2-1	CATSREGTSVYNEQFF	TGTGCCACCAGCAGAGAGGGGACTAGCGTCTACAATGAGCAGTTCTTC
-	-	TRBV4-1	TRBJ1-6	CASSHLQERNSPLHF	TGCGCCAGCAGCCACCTACAGGAGAGGAATTCACCCCTCCACTTT
TRBD1	-	TRBV5-6	TRBJ2-7	CASSLGRRGLYEQYF	TGTGCCAGCAGCTTGGGACGCAGGGGGCTCTACGAGCAGTACTTC
TRBD2	-	TRBV19	TRBJ2-3	CASTSGGSTDTQYF	TGTGCCAGTACCAGCGGGGGGAGCACAGATACGCAGTATTTT
-	-	TRBV7-3	TRBJ2-3	CASSLSLRGSGADTQYF	TGTGCCAGCAGCTTATCTCTGAGAGGGAGTGGCGCAGATACGCAGTATTTT
TRBD2	-	TRBV28	TRBJ2-7	CASSTTGGAKDEQYF	TGTGCCAGCAGTACAACGGGGGGGGCGAAAGACGAGCAGTACTTC
-	-	TRBV6-5	TRBJ2-1	CASTREGGSYNEQFF	TGTGCCAGCACTAGGGAGGGGGGCTCCTACAATGAGCAGTTCTTC
TRBD2	few	TRBV29-1	TRBJ2-3	CSVKGTSGSVAWTDTQYF	TGCAGCGTCAAAGGGACTAGCGGGAGTGTGGCGTGGACAGATACGCAGTATTTT
-	-	TRBV7-2	TRBJ2-1	CASSLAHGDEQFF	TGTGCCAGCAGCTTAGCCCACGGGGATGAGCAGTTCTTC
-	-	TRBV12-3/TRBV12-4	TRBJ1-5	CASSQGFQPQHF	TGTGCCAGCAGCCAGGGTTTCCAGCCCCAGCATTTT
TRBD2	-	TRBV27	TRBJ2-1	CASRPAGGPHEQFF	TGTGCCAGCAGGCCAGCGGGAGGGCCACACGAGCAGTTCTTC
-	-	TRBV5-1	TRBJ2-3	CASAESTDTQYF	TGCGCCAGCGCAGAATCCACAGATACGCAGTATTTT
-	-	TRBV27	TRBJ1-2	CASSSQTSNYGYTF	TGTGCCAGCAGTTCCCAGACATCGAACTATGGCTACACCTTC
TRBD1	-	TRBV18	TRBJ2-5	CASGDRDQETQYF	TGTGCCAGCGGCGACAGGGATCAAGAGACCCAGTACTTC
TRBD1	-	TRBV28	TRBJ1-3	CASSPPQGASGNTIYF	TGTGCCAGCAGTCCGCCACAGGGGGCTTCTGGAAACACCATATATTTT